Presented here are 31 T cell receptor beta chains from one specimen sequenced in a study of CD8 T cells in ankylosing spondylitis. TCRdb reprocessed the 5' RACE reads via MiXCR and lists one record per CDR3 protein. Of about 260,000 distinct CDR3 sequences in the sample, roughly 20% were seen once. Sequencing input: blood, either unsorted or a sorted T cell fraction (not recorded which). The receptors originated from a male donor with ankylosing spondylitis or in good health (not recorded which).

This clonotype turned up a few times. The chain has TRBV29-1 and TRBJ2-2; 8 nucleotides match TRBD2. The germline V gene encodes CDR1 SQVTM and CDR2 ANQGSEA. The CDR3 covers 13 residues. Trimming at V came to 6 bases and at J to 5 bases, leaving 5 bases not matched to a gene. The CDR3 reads CSVGLVGTGELFF. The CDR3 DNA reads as TGCAGCGTGGGACTAGTTGGGACCGGGGAGCTGTTTTTT.

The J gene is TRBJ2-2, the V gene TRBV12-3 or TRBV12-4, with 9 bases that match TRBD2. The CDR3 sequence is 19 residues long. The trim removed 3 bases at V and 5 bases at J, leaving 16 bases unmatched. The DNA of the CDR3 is TGTGCCAGCAGTTTTGGGGCGGCGGGAGGGCCAAGATTAACCGGGGAGCTGTTTTTT. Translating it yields CASSFGAAGGPRLTGELFF.

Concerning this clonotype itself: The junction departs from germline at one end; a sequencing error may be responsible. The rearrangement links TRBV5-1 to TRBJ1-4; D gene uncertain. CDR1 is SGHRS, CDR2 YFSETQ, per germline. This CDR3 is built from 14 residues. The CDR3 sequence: CTSGTGPLNEKLFF. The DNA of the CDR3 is TGCACCAGCGGCACCGGACCTCTGAATGAAAAACTGTTTTTT.

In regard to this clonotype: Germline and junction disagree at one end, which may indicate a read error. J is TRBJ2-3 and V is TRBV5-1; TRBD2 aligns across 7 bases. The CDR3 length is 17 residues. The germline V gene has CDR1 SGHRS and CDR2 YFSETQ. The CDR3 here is CAGSLVSSGVVSDTQYF. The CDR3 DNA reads TGCGCCGGCAGCTTGGTTTCCAGCGGGGTTGTCTCAGATACGCAGTATTTT.

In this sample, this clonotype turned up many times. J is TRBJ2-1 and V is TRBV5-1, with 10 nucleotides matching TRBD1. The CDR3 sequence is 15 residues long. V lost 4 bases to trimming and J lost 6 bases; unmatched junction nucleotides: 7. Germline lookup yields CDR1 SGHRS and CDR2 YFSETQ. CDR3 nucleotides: TGCGCCAGCAGCCCGAGGACAGGGGGGGCCAATGAGCAGTTCTTC. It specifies CASSPRTGGANEQFF.

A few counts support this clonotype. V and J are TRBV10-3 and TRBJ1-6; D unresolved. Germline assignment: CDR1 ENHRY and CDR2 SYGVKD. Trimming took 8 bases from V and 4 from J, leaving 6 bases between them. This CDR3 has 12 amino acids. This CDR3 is CAIGQYNSPLHF. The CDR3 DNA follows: TGTGCCATCGGGCAGTATAATTCACCCCTCCACTTT.

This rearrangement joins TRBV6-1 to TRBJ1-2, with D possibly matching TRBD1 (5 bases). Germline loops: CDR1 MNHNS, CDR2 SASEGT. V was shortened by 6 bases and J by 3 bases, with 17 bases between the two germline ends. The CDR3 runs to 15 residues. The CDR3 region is CASRDTGTSYYGYTF. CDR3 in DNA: TGTGCCAGCAGAGACACCGGGACCTCTTACTATGGCTACACCTTC.

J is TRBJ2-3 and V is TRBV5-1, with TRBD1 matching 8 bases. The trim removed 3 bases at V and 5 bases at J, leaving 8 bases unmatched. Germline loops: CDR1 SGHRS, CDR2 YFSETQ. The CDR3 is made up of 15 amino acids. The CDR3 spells CASSSLRGRVDTQYF. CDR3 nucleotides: TGCGCCAGCAGCTCCCTCAGGGGGCGCGTAGATACGCAGTATTTT.

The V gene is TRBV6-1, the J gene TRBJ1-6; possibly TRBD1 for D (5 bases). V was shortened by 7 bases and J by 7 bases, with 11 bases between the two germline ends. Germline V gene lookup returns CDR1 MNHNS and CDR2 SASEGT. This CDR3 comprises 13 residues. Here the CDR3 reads CASTRGWNSPLHF. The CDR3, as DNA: TGTGCCAGCACTCGGGGGTGGAATTCACCCCTCCACTTT.

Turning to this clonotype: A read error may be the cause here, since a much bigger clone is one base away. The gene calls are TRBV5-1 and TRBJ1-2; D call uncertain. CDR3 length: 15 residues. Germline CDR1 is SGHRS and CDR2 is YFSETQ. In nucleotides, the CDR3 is TGCGGCAGCAGCCCGAGTGGACGGAGCCACTATGGCTACACCTTC. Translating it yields CGSSPSGRSHYGYTF.

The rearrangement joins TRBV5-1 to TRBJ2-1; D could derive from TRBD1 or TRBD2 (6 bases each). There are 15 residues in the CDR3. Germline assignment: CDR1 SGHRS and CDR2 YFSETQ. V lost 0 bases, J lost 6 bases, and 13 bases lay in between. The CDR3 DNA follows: TGCGCCAGCAGCTTGGCCGGGGGCCGGAGCAATGAGCAGTTCTTC. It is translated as CASSLAGGRSNEQFF. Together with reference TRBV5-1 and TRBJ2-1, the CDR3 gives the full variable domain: KAGVTQTPRYLIKTRGQQVTLSCSPISGHRSVSWYQQTPGQGLQFLFEYFSETQRNKGNFPGRFSGRQFSNSRSEMNVSTLELGDSALYLCASSLAGGRSNEQFFGPGTRLTVL.

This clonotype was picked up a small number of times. CDR3 region: CASRPTGDGYTF. CDR3 in DNA: TGTGCCAGCAGACCGACAGGAGACGGCTACACCTTC. The rearrangement uses TRBV28 and TRBJ1-2; D is perhaps TRBD1 (6 bases). CDR1 is MDHEN and CDR2 is SYDVKM in the germline V gene. The CDR3 runs to 12 residues. Between the trimmed V and J ends, which lost 6 bases and 8 bases, there was a span of 13 bases.

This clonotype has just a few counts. CDR3 nucleotides: TGCGCCAGCAGCCCGAGACTAGCGGGGGTGAGCACAGATACGCAGTATTTT. As protein: CASSPRLAGVSTDTQYF. The chain couples TRBV5-1 to TRBJ2-3; TRBD2 aligns across 12 bases. This CDR3 is 17 amino acids long. The trim removed 4 bases at V and 0 bases at J, leaving 6 bases unmatched. CDR1 and CDR2 (germline): SGHRS, YFSETQ.

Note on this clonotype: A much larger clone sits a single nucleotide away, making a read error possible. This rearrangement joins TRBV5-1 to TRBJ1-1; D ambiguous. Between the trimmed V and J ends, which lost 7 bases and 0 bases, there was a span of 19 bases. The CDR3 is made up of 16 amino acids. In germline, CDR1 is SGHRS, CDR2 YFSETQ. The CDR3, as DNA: TGCGCCAGCGGACTAGCAGCAGGACGGCTGAACACTGAAGCTTTCTTT. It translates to CASGLAAGRLNTEAFF.

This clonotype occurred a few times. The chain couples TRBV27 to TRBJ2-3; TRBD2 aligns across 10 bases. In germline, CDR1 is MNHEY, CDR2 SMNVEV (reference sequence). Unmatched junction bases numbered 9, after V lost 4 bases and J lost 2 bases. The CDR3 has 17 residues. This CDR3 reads CASSSLRTSGYTDTQYF. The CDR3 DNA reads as TGTGCCAGCAGTTCATTAAGGACTAGCGGATACACAGATACGCAGTATTTT.

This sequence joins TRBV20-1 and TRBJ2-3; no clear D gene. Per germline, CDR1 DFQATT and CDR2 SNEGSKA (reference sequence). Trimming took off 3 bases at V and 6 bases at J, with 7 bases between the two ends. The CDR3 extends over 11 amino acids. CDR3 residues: CSARVGDTQYF. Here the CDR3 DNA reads TGCAGTGCTAGGGTTGGGGATACGCAGTATTTT.

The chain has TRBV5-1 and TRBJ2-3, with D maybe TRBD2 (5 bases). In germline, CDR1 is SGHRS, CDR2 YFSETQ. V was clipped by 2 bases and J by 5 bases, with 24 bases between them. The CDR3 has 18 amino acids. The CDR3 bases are TGCGCCAGCAGCTTCGATTCCCTCACTAGAACTAGAAGAGATACGCAGTATTTT. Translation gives CASSFDSLTRTRRDTQYF.

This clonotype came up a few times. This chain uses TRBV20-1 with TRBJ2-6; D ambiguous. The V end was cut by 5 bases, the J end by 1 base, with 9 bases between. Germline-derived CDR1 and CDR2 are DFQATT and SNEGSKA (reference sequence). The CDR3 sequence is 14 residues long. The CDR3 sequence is CSAPLLSGANVLTF. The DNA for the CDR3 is TGCAGTGCTCCGCTGCTTTCTGGGGCCAACGTCCTGACTTTC.

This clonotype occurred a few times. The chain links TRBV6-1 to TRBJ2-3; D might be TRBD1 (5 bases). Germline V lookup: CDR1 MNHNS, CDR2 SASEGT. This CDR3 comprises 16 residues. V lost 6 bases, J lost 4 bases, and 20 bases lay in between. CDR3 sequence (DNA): TGTGCCAGCAGCCCCGTGGGGCGGCGGTTTCCAGATACGCAGTATTTT. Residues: CASSPVGRRFPDTQYF.

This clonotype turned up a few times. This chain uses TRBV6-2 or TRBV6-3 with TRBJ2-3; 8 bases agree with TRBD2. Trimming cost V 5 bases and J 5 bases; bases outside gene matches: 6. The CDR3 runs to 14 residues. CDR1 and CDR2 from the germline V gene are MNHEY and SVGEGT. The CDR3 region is CASSPPTSVDTQYF. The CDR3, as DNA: TGTGCCAGCAGTCCCCCGACTAGCGTAGATACGCAGTATTTT.

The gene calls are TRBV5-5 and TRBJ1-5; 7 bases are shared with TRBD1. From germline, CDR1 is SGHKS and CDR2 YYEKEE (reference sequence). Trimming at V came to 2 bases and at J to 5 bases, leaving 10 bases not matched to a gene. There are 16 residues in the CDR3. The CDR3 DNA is TGTGCCAGCAGCTTCGCCCCGGGACAGTCCCATCAGCCCCAGCATTTT. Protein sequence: CASSFAPGQSHQPQHF.

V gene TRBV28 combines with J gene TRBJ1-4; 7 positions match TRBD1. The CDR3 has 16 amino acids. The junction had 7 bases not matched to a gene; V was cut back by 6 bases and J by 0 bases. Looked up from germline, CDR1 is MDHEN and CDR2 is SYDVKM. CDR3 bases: TGTGCCAGCAGCCGCCCAGGACAGGCAACTAATGAAAAACTGTTTTTT. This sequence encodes CASSRPGQATNEKLFF.

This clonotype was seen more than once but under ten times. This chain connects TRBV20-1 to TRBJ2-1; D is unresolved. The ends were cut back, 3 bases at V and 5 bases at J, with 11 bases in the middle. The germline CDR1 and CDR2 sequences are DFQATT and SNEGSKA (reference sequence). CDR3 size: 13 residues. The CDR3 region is CSASGGNHNEQFF. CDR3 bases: TGCAGTGCTAGCGGTGGGAACCACAATGAGCAGTTCTTC.

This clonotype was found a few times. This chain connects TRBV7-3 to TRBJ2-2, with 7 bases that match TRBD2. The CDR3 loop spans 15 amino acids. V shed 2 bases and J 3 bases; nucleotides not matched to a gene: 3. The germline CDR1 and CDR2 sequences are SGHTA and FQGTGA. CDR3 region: CASSLAAGDTGELFF. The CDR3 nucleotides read TGTGCCAGCAGCTTAGCTGCGGGAGACACCGGGGAGCTGTTTTTT.

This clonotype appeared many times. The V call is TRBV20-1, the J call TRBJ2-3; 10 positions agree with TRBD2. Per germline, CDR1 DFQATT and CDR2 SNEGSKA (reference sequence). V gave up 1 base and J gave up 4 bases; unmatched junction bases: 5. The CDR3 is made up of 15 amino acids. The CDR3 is CSARGSGGAPDTQYF. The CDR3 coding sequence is TGCAGTGCTAGAGGCAGCGGGGGGGCCCCAGATACGCAGTATTTT.

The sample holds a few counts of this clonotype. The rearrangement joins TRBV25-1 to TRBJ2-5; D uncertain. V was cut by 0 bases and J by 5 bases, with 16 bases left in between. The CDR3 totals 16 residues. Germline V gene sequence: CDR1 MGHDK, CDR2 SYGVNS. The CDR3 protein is CASSEYDGGLGETQYF. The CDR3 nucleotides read TGTGCCAGCAGTGAATATGATGGTGGTCTCGGGGAGACCCAGTACTTC. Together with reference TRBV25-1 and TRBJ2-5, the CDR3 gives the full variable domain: EADIYQTPRYLVIGTGKKITLECSQTMGHDKMYWYQQDPGMELHLIHYSYGVNSTEKGDLSSESTVSRIRTEHFPLTLESARPSHTSQYLCASSEYDGGLGETQYFGPGTRLLVL.

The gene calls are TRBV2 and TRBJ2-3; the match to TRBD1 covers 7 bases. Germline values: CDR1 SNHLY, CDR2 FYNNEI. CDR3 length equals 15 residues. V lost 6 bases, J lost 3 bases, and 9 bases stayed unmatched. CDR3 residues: CASRKIGQETDTQYF. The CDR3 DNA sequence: TGTGCCAGCAGGAAGATCGGACAGGAAACAGATACGCAGTATTTT.

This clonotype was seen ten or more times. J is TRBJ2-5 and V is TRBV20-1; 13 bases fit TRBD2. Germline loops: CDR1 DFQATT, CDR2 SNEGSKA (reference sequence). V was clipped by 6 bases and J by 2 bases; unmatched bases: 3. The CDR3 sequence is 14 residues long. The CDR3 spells CSAVGLAGQETQYF. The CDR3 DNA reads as TGCAGTGCCGTGGGACTAGCGGGACAAGAGACCCAGTACTTC.

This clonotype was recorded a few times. The chain's CDR3 is CASSLVSYNEQFF. The CDR3 coding sequence is TGTGCCAGCAGCTTGGTCTCCTACAATGAGCAGTTCTTC. The chain employs TRBV6-1 and TRBJ2-1, with D hard to call. CDR3 length: 13 residues. CDR1 is MNHNS, CDR2 SASEGT, per germline. V was trimmed by 6 bases and J by 0 bases, leaving 6 bases between them.

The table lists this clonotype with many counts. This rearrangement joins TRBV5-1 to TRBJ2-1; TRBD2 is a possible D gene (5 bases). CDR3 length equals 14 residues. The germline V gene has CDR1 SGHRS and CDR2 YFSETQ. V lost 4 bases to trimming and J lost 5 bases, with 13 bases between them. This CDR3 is CASSIRTGNNEQFF. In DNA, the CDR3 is TGCGCCAGCAGCATAAGGACGGGAAACAATGAGCAGTTCTTC.

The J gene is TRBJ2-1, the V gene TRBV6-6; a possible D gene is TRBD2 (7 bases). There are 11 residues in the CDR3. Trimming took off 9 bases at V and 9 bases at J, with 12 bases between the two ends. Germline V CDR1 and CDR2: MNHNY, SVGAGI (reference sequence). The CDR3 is CASGGGAEQFF. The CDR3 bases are TGTGCCAGTGGTGGGGGGGCTGAGCAGTTCTTC.